The 14 T cell receptor beta chains below come from one sample, sequenced in a study of cytomegalovirus exposure and HLA in healthy donors. This PCR relied on a set of 60 Vbeta primers and 13 Jbeta primers. Sequencing used immunoSEQ multiplex PCR; TCRdb keeps in-frame clones, though not all of them. The sample data list under 150,000 clones. The sequenced material came from PBMCs. All receptors derive from a man aged 35-49 years in good health and CMV-seronegative.

The chain carries TRBV5-8 and TRBJ2-6; weak D call: TRBD1 (5 bases). CDR1 is SGHTS, CDR2 YDEGEE, per germline. Trimming stripped 0 bases from V and 0 bases from J, with 13 bases between. There are 18 residues in the CDR3. The CDR3 DNA sequence: TGTGCCAGCAGCTTGGTTCAGGGTATCTTCTCTGGGGCCAACGTCCTGACTTTC. Its protein is CASSLVQGIFSGANVLTF.

The CDR3 spells CASSQAQDSRGANVLTF. The CDR3 nucleotides read TGTGCCAGCAGCCAAGCACAAGACAGTCGGGGGGCCAACGTCCTGACTTTC. J is TRBJ2-6 and V is TRBV4-2; D is perhaps TRBD1 (5 bases). The CDR3 is 17 residues long. Trimming shortened V by 1 base and J by 4 bases, and 14 bases separated the two germline ends. Germline V gene data show CDR1 as LGHNA and CDR2 as YNFKEQ.

V gene TRBV19 combines with J gene TRBJ1-2; 10 nucleotides match TRBD1. The length of the CDR3 is 16 residues. The V and J ends lost 4 bases and 0 bases, in that order; junction bases with no gene match: 5. Germline CDR1 is LNHDA and CDR2 is SQIVND (reference sequence). Here the CDR3 DNA reads TGTGCCAGTAGTAGGGACAGGGGCTACGCTAACTATGGCTACACCTTC. Protein: CASSRDRGYANYGYTF.

This chain connects TRBV7-8 to TRBJ1-1, with D perhaps matching TRBD1 (5 bases). The V and J ends lost 5 bases and 0 bases respectively, with 13 bases between them. The CDR3 loop spans 15 amino acids. Germline V gene data show CDR1 as SGHVS and CDR2 as FQNEAQ. In DNA form, the CDR3 reads TGTGCCAGCAGCGACGGACAACTAATGAACACTGAAGCTTTCTTT. Residues: CASSDGQLMNTEAFF.

CDR3 in amino acids: CASSDRFSEKLFF. The CDR3 nucleotides are TGTGCCAGCAGTGACAGGTTCTCCGAAAAACTGTTTTTT. The rearrangement uses TRBV27 and TRBJ1-4, with TRBD1 as a possible D gene (6 bases). The CDR3 contains 13 residues. V lost 5 bases and J 8 bases, leaving 12 bases between the germline ends. Germline loops: CDR1 MNHEY, CDR2 SMNVEV (reference sequence). The full variable domain, in which reference TRBV27 and TRBJ1-4 provide the parts outside the CDR3, is EAQVTQNPRYLITVTGKKLTVTCSQNMNHEYMSWYRQDPGLGLRQIYYSMNVEVTDKGDVPEGYKVSRKEKRNFPLILESPSPNQTSLYFCASSDRFSEKLFFGSGTQLSVL.

The rearrangement links TRBV7-9 to TRBJ1-4, with D unresolved. This CDR3 contains 12 residues. CDR1 is SEHNR and CDR2 is FQNEAQ in the germline V gene (reference sequence). V shed 3 bases and J shed 7 bases, with 6 bases lying between them. The chain's CDR3 is CASSLSPEKLFF. The CDR3 DNA reads as TGTGCCAGCAGCTTGAGTCCTGAAAAACTGTTTTTT.

The J gene is TRBJ2-3, the V gene TRBV9; TRBD2 matches at 9 bases. J lost 3 bases, V lost 5 bases, and 1 base had no gene match. The CDR3 spans 13 residues. Germline CDR1 is SGDLS and CDR2 is YYNGEE. The CDR3 DNA reads as TGTGCCAGCAGTAGCGGGGGTACAGATACGCAGTATTTT. This gives the protein CASSSGGTDTQYF.

V is TRBV18 and J is TRBJ2-4, with TRBD1 identical over 9 bases. This CDR3 has 15 amino acids. The V segment lost 3 bases and the J segment 6 bases; nucleotides outside the gene matches: 6. Germline CDR1 and CDR2: KGHSH and LQKENI. The CDR3, as DNA: TGTGCCAGCTCACCTCTGGGACAGGGAACAAACATTCAGTACTTC. It codes for CASSPLGQGTNIQYF. Full variable domain (remainder filled in from reference TRBV18 and TRBJ2-4): NAGVMQNPRHLVRRRGQEARLRCSPMKGHSHVYWYRQLPEEGLKFMVYLQKENIIDESGMPKERFSAEFPKEGPSILRIQQVVRGDSAAYFCASSPLGQGTNIQYFGAGTRLSVL.

V and J are TRBV27 and TRBJ1-6; 7 positions match TRBD1. V dropped 3 bases and J dropped 7; count of bases not matched to a gene: 3. The CDR3 loop spans 14 amino acids. The germline CDR1 and CDR2 sequences are MNHEY and SMNVEV (reference sequence). In nucleotides, the CDR3 is TGTGCCAGCAGTTTGGGGACAGTGAATTCACCCCTCCACTTT. Protein sequence: CASSLGTVNSPLHF.

The gene calls are TRBV4-2 and TRBJ2-7; TRBD2 agrees at 9 bases. V dropped 1 base and J dropped 4; count of bases not matched to a gene: 5. This CDR3 spans 15 amino acids. Germline CDR1 LGHNA, CDR2 YNFKEQ. CDR3 sequence: CASSQGGGATYEQYF. The CDR3 coding sequence is TGTGCCAGCAGCCAAGGCGGGGGGGCTACGTACGAGCAGTACTTC.

As regards this clone: Different DNA sequences within this sample yield the same CDR3. V and J are TRBV2 and TRBJ1-5; D perhaps matches TRBD1 (6 bases). The CDR3 extends over 14 amino acids. V was clipped by 4 bases and J by 4 bases, with 11 bases between them. CDR1 SNHLY and CDR2 FYNNEI come from the germline V gene. In DNA, the CDR3 is TGTGCCAGCAGTGTGGAGAGGGGGAATCAGCCCCAGCATTTT. It is translated as CASSVERGNQPQHF.

The chain joins TRBV5-5 to TRBJ2-7, with 7 bases matching TRBD2. The CDR3 is 15 residues long. From germline, CDR1 is SGHKS and CDR2 YYEKEE (reference sequence). Trimming took 3 bases from V and 6 from J; bases not matched to a gene: 12. The CDR3 DNA follows: TGTGCCAGCAGCTCCTTAGCGGGCGGGGTCTCCGAGCAGTACTTC. Translated: CASSSLAGGVSEQYF. Full variable domain (missing parts from reference TRBV5-5 and TRBJ2-7): DAGVTQSPTHLIKTRGQQVTLRCSPISGHKSVSWYQQVLGQGPQFIFQYYEKEERGRGNFPDRFSARQFPNYSSELNVNALLLGDSALYLCASSSLAGGVSEQYFGPGTRLTVT.

The CDR3 is CASSPGPGQGRGDTQYF. As DNA, the CDR3 is TGTGCCAGCAGCCCCGGACCGGGACAGGGAAGGGGAGATACGCAGTATTTT. The rearrangement joins TRBV7-2 to TRBJ2-3; 9 bases match TRBD1. V was clipped by 5 bases and J by 5 bases; unmatched bases: 14. The CDR3 sequence is 17 residues long. The germline gives CDR1 SGHTA, CDR2 FQGNSA.

V gene TRBV7-8 combines with J gene TRBJ1-2; TRBD1 agrees at 7 bases. Trimming at V came to 2 bases and at J to 1 base, leaving 4 bases not matched to a gene. The germline V gene has CDR1 SGHVS and CDR2 FQNEAQ. This CDR3 spans 15 amino acids. CDR3 in DNA: TGTGCCAGCAGCTTACGGACAGGCGATAACTATGGCTACACCTTC. This translates into CASSLRTGDNYGYTF.